This T cell receptor (beta chain) emerged from a study of blood T cell repertoires in COVID-19. With 8 bases clipped from V and 4 bases from J, the junction kept 4 bases outside the gene matches. Germline V gene lookup returns CDR1 GTSNPN and CDR2 SVGIG (reference sequence). This CDR3 region has 13 residues. Clones were sequenced by immunoSEQ multiplex PCR, and TCRdb holds only the in-frame ones, with some missing. The table has under 300,000 clones, about 80% seen once; the top ten hold about 9.5%. This chain links TRBV30 with TRBJ2-2, with 10 bases that match TRBD2. The sample consisted of peripheral blood. This sequence was found in a woman older than 75 with acute or convalescent COVID-19. The CDR3: CATERGGTGELFF. In DNA form, the CDR3 reads TGTGCCACCGAGCGGGGGGGCACCGGGGAGCTGTTTTTT.